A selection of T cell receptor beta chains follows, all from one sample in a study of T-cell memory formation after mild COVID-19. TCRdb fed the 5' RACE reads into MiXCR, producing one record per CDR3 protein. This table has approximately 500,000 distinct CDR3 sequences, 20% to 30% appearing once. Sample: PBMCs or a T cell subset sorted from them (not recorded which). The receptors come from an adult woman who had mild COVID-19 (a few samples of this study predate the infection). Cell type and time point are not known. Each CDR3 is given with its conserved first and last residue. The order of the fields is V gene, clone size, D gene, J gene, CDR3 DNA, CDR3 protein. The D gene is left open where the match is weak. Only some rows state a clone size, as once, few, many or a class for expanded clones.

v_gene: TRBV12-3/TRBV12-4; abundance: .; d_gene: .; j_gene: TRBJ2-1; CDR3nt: TGTGCCAGCAGTCGCACCTCAGGGTCGCAGTTCTTC; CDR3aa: CASSRTSGSQFF
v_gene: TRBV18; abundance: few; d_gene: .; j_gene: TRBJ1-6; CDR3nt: TGTGCCAGCTCATTACCGGGGTATTCACCCCTCCACTTT; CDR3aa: CASSLPGYSPLHF
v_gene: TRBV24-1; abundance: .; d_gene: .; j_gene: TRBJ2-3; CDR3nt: TGTGCCACCAGTGACCCCGGACTGGCCACAGATACGCAGTATTTT; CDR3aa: CATSDPGLATDTQYF
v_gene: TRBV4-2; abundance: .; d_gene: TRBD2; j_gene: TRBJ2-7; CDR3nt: TGTGCCAGCAGCCAGACTAGCGGCACCTCCTACGAGCAGTACTTC; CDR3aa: CASSQTSGTSYEQYF
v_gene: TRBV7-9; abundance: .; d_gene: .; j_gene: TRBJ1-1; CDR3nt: TGTGCCAGCAGCTTAGTCGGGACACATGAAGCTTTCTTT; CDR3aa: CASSLVGTHEAFF
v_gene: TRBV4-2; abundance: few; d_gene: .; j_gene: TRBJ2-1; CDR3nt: TGTGCCAGCAGCCAAGGGGGGCGCCTCAATGAGCAGTTCTTC; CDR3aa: CASSQGGRLNEQFF
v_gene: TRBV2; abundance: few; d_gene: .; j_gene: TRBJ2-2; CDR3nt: TGTGCCAGCATTCAGGGCAGCGTTTCCGGGGAGCTGTTTTTT; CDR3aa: CASIQGSVSGELFF
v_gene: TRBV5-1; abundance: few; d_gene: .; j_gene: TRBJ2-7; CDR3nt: TGCGCCAGCAGCCCGAGCCAATTTTCCTACGAGCAGTACTTC; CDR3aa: CASSPSQFSYEQYF
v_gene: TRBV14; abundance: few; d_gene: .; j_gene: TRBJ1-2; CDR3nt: TGTGCCAGCACCGGGGAAGGAAACTATGGCTACACCTTC; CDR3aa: CASTGEGNYGYTF
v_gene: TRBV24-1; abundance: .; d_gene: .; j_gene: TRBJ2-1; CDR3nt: TGTGCCACCAGTGAGGGCCCGAGGGAGGCCCCTGGGAATGAGCAGTTCTTC; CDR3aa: CATSEGPREAPGNEQFF
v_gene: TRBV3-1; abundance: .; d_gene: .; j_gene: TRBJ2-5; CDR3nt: TGTGCCAGCAGCCCTCTGGGATCAGTCCAAGAGACCCAGTACTTC; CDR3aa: CASSPLGSVQETQYF
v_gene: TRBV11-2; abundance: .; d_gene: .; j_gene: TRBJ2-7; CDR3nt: TGTGCCAGCAGCTCACTAGTTCAAGGCCACGAGCAGTACTTC; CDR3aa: CASSSLVQGHEQYF
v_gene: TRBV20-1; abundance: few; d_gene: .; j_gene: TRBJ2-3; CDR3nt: TGCAGTGCTAGAGAAAGACCGAGAGGACGGGATACGCAGTATTTT; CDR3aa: CSARERPRGRDTQYF
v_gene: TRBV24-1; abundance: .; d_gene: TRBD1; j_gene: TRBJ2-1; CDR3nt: TGTGCCACCAGTGGGACAGGGGGGCCCAATGAGCAGTTCTTC; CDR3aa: CATSGTGGPNEQFF
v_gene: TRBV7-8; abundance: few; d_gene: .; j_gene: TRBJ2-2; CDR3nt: TGTGCCAGCAGCTTAGATGGGACACCAAACACCGGGGAGCTGTTTTTT; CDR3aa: CASSLDGTPNTGELFF
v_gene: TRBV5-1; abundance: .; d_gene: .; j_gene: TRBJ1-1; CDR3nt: TGCGCCAGCAGCTTGGGTCGGGGAATGAGCACTGAAGCTTTCTTT; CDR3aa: CASSLGRGMSTEAFF
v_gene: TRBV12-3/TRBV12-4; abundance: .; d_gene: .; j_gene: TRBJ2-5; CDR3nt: TGTGCCAGCAGCCACCCGTGGGAGAGAGAGACCCAGTACTTC; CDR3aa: CASSHPWERETQYF
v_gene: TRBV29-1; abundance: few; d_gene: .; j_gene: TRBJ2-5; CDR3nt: TGCAGCGTTGGTACGTACGGATACCAAGAGACCCAGTACTTC; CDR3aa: CSVGTYGYQETQYF
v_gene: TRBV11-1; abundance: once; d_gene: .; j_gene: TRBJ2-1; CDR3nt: TGTGCCAGCAGCTTACCCCGTTACAATGAGCAGTTCTTC; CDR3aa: CASSLPRYNEQFF
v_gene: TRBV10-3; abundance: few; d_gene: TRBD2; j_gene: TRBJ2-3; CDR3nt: TGTGCCATCAGTGTTCTAGCGGGGGGGCCAGATACGCAGTATTTT; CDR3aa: CAISVLAGGPDTQYF
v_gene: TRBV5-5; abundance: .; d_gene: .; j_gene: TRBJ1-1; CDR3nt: TGTGCCAGCAGCTGGGGGTTTCCTGAAGCTTTCTTT; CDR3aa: CASSWGFPEAFF
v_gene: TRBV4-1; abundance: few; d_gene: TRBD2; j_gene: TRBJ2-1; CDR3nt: TGCGCCAGCAGCCAATTACCGGGACTAGCGGGGCCCTACAATGAGCAGTTCTTC; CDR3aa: CASSQLPGLAGPYNEQFF
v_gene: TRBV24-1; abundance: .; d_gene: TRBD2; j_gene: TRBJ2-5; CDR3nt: TGTGCCACCAGTGATTCAAGACTAGCGGGAGGGCCCTCAGAGACCCAGTACTTC; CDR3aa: CATSDSRLAGGPSETQYF
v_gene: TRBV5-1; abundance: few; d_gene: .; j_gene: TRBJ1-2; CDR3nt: TGCGCCAGCAGCTTGGATGGTGGGGGAGGGAGCTACACCTTC; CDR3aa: CASSLDGGGGSYTF
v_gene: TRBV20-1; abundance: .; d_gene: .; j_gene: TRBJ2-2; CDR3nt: TGCAGTGCCTCCAGCGTCGCCCCCGGGGAGCTGTTTTTT; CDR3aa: CSASSVAPGELFF
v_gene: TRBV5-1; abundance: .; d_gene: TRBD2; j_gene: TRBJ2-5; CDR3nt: TGCGCCAGCAGCTTGGGGGTGGATGCAGCGGGGCAAGAGACCCAGTACTTC; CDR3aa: CASSLGVDAAGQETQYF
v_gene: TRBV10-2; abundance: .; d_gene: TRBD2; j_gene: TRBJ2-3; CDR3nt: TGCGCCAGCATGAGTCCTAGCGGGGGCACAGATACGCAGTATTTT; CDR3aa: CASMSPSGGTDTQYF
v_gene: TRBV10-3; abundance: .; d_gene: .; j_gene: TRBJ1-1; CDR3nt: TGTGCCATCAGTGATTGGGCGACCTCTGAAGCTTTCTTT; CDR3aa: CAISDWATSEAFF
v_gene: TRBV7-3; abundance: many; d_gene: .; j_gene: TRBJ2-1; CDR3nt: TGTGCCAGCAGCTTAGGCCAGGACTACAATGAGCAGTTCTTC; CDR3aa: CASSLGQDYNEQFF
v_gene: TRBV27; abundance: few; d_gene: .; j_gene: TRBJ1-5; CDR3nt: TGTGCCAGCAGTCCCATTGTCGGGACGTCTGCCCCCCAGCATTTT; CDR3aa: CASSPIVGTSAPQHF
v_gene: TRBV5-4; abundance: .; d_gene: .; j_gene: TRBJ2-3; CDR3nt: TGTGCCAGCAGCTTGGGGGAGGTAGTGGGCACAGATACGCAGTATTTT; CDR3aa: CASSLGEVVGTDTQYF
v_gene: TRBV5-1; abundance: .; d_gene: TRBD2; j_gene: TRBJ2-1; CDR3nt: TGCGCCAGCAGCTCGATGACTAGCGGTTCCTACAATGAGCAGTTCTTC; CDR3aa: CASSSMTSGSYNEQFF
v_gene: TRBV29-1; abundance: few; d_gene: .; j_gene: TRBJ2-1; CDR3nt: TGCAGCGTCGCGAGGGGGAATGAGCAGTTCTTC; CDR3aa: CSVARGNEQFF
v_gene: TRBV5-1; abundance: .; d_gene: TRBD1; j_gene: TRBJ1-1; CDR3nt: TGCGCCAGCAGCTTGGCCCAGGGGGGTGGGCCTGAAGCTTTCTTT; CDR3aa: CASSLAQGGGPEAFF
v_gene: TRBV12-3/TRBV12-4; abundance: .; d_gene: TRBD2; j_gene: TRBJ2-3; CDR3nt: TGTGCCAGCGTATTGGGGGGGAGCACAGATACGCAGTATTTT; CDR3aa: CASVLGGSTDTQYF
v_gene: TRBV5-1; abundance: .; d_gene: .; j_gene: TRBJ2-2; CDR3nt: TGCGCCAGCAGCCCACCCTATTCACCCGGGGAGCTGTTTTTT; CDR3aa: CASSPPYSPGELFF
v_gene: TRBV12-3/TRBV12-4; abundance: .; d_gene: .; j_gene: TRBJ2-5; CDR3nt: TGTGCCAGCAGTTCCCAGGACTCCGGATGGGAGACCCAGTACTTC; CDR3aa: CASSSQDSGWETQYF
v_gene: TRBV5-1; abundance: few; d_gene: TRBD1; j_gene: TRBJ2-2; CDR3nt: TGCGCCAGCAGCTTTCGGCAGGGGGCGACCGGGGAGCTGTTTTTT; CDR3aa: CASSFRQGATGELFF
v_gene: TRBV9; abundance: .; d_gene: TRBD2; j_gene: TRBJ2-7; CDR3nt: TGTGCCAGCAGCGTAGTCGGGGGGGGCCACGAGCAGTACTTC; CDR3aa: CASSVVGGGHEQYF
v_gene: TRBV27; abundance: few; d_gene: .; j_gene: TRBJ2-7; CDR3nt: TGTGCCAGCAGTTTAACCGGGATCCCCTACGAGCAGTACTTC; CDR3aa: CASSLTGIPYEQYF
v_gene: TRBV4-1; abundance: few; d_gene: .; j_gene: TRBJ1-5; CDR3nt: TGCGCCAGCAGCCAAGGTCCTGTTCCGAGATATAGCAATCAGCCCCAGCATTTT; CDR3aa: CASSQGPVPRYSNQPQHF
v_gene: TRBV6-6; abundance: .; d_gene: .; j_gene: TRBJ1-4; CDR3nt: TGTGCCAGCAGTTACGATCATTCAACTAATGAAAAACTGTTTTTT; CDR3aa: CASSYDHSTNEKLFF
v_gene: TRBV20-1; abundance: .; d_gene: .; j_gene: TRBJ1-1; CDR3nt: TGCAGTGCTAGAGACCCCCTCAGAGTTGAGCAGGGAACCCAAGAGGAGGCCACTGAAGCTTTCTTT; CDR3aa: CSARDPLRVEQGTQEEATEAFF
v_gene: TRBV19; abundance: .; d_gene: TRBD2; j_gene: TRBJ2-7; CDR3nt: TGTGCCAGTAGTATTCGTCTGACAGAGTCCGGGGGGTACGAGCAGTACTTC; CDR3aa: CASSIRLTESGGYEQYF
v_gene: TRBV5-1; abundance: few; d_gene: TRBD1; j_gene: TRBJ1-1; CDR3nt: TGTGCCAGCAGCTTAGAGGGGGCAGGCACTGAAGCTTTCTTT; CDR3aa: CASSLEGAGTEAFF
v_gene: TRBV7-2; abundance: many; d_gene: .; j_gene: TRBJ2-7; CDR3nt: TGTGCCAGCAGCCCGTCGACCGTTCGCGAGCAGTACTTC; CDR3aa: CASSPSTVREQYF